This TCR beta chain came from a study of T cell responses to AZD1222 COVID-19 vaccine. Turning to this clone: Its target is unknown.

The germline V and J ends were trimmed by 1 base and 3 bases, with 14 bases remaining between them. Germline V CDR1 and CDR2: SGHRS, YFSETQ. This CDR3 is 15 amino acids long. General study points: White British ancestry dominated among donors, who included more females, and clonal diversity was possibly underestimated. Just a handful of AZD1222 recipients tested seropositive at baseline.

The protocol was immunoSEQ multiplex PCR, while the TCRdb copy is restricted to in-frame clones and leaves out a portion. The sample contains around 140,000 clones, over 90% of which appear only once. The sample here was peripheral blood, taken on day 0 of MenACWY control vaccination. The chain employs TRBV5-1 and TRBJ2-7; D unresolved. The source is an adult in good health. CDR3 loop: CASSLQTGSVYEQYF. CDR3 nucleotide sequence: TGCGCCAGCAGCTTGCAGACGGGCAGCGTCTACGAGCAGTACTTC.